This TCR beta chain comes out of a study of PD-L1 blockade in urothelial cancer. Study-level information: Across blood samples, T cells had a median count of 141,255.

As for this clone: Antigen unknown.

Assay: immunoSEQ multiplex PCR; the TCRdb copy retains only in-frame clones and omits some. In the table there are some 79,000 clones, 82% of which are singletons. Every patient provided from 1 to 8 samples, collected pretreatment and on-treatment. CDR1 LNHDA and CDR2 SQIVND come from the germline V gene (reference sequence). V gave up 3 bases and J gave up 3 bases, with 9 bases separating them. The CDR3 has 14 amino acids. Whole-study results and caveats: Below-median pretreatment blood TCR clonality was associated with improved progression-free and overall survival.

The sample in question was PBMCs, obtained around atezolizumab (anti-PD-L1) treatment. This sequence originates from a man between 65 and 85 years old with urothelial cancer. The chain combines TRBV19 with TRBJ1-5; D might be TRBD1 (5 bases). CDR3 amino acids: CASSMGQLNQPQHF. The CDR3 nucleotides read TGTGCCAGTAGTATGGGGCAGCTCAATCAGCCCCAGCATTTT.